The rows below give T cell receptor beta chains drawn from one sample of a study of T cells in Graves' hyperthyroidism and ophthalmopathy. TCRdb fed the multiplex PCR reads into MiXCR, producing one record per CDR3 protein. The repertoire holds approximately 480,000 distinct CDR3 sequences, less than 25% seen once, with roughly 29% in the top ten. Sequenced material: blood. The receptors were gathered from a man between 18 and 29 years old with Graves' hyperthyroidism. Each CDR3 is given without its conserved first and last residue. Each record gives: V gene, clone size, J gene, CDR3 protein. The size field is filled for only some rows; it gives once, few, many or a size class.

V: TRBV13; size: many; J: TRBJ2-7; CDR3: ASSLGSRALTYEQY
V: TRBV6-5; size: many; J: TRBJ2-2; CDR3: ASSYSRRGTGELF
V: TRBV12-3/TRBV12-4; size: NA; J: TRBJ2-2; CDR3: ASSLDLAGGRVTGELF
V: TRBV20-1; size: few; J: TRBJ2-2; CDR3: SAQPDRARETGELF
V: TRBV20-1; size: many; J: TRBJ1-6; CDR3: SAREASLPPLH
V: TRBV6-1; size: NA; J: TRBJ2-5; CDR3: ASSERGGWETQY
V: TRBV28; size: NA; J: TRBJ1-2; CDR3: ASSGQGRGGYT
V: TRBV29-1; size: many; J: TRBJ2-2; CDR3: SCATGYTGELF
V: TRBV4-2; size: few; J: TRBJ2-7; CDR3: ASSQEDGPYEQY
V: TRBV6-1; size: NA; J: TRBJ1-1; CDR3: ASTEGIPDRNTEAF
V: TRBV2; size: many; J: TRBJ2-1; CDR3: ASSVAGYNEQF
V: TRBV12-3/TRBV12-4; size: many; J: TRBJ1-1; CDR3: ASSPSKGLGGWATEAF
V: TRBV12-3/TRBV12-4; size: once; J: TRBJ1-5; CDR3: ASSTRDSDQPQH
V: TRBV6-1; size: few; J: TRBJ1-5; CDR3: ASSGPAGLAQH
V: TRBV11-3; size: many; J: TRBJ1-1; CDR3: ASSFGRSEGSQAF
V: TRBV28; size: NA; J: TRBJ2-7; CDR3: ASSTAMGGGGLYEQY
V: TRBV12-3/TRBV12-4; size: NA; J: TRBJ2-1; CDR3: ASSRDRGSYNEQF
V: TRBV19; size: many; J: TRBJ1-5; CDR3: ASSQYRNQPQH
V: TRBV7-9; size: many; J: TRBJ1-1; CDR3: ASSSMTGSEAF
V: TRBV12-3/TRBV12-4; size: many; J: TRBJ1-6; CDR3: ASRLTDYNSPLH
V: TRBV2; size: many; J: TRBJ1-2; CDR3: ASSDQDRMGGYGYT
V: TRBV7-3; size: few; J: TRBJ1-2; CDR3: ASSSRPGDRAYGYT
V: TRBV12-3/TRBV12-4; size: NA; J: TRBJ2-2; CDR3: ASSSPGQHTGELF
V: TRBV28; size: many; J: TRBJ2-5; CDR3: ASSSGQEQETQY
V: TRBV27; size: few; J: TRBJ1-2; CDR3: ASSLSGVTGNYGYT